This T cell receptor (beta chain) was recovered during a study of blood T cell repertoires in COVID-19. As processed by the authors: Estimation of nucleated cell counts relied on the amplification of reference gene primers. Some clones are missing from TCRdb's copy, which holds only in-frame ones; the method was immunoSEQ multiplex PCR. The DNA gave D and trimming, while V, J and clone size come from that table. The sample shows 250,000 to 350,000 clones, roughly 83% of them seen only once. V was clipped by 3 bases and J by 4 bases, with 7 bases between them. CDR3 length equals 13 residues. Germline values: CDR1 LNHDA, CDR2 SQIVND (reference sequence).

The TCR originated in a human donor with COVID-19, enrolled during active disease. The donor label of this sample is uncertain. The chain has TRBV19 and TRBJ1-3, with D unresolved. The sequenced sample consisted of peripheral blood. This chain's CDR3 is CASSMSNGNTIYF. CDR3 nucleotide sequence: TGTGCCAGTAGTATGAGTAACGGAAACACCATATATTTT.